The 32 T cell receptor beta chains in this list originate from one sample, sequenced in a study of cytomegalovirus exposure and HLA in healthy donors. PCR amplification relied on 60 Vbeta primers (plus 13 Jbeta primers). Generated by immunoSEQ multiplex PCR, the TCRdb table keeps only in-frame clones and is missing some. The table shows 95,000 to 100,000 clones, with roughly 80% occurring only once. Sequenced sample: PBMCs. These receptors were collected from a man in his forties or fifties in good health and CMV-seronegative.

This chain connects TRBV27 to TRBJ2-7; D remains unclear. Germline V gene data show CDR1 as MNHEY and CDR2 as SMNVEV (reference sequence). The CDR3 has 15 amino acids. Trimming took 8 bases from V and 3 from J, leaving 20 bases between them. In nucleotides, the CDR3 is TGTGCCAGCTTGGCAATGAGTGCAGGATACTACGAGCAGTACTTC. It codes for CASLAMSAGYYEQYF.

This clone appeared once. This rearrangement joins TRBV2 to TRBJ2-2, with TRBD2 as a possible D gene (7 bases). V was trimmed by 2 bases and J by 6 bases, leaving 16 bases between them. Germline V lookup: CDR1 SNHLY, CDR2 FYNNEI. CDR3 length equals 16 residues. CDR3 amino acids: CASSESGGRGAGELFF. The CDR3 DNA is TGTGCCAGCAGTGAATCCGGGGGGCGGGGAGCCGGGGAGCTGTTTTTT.

In this sample, this clone turned up once. The chain recombines TRBV5-4 with TRBJ2-3; 9 nucleotides align to TRBD2. The germline gives CDR1 SGHNT, CDR2 YYREEE (reference sequence). The CDR3 is 14 amino acids. J lost 4 bases, V lost 4 bases, and 4 bases had no gene match. The CDR3 DNA follows: TGTGCCAGCAGCCGGGGACTAGCTCCAGATACGCAGTATTTT. Its protein product is CASSRGLAPDTQYF.

The gene calls are TRBV4-1 and TRBJ1-2, with 8 positions matching TRBD1. CDR1 MGHRA and CDR2 YSYEKL come from the germline V gene. The J segment lost 2 bases and the V segment lost 0 bases, leaving 8 bases of the junction unmatched. The CDR3 sequence is 17 residues long. The CDR3 protein is CASSQDSAGGVNYGYTF. The CDR3 DNA is TGCGCCAGCAGCCAAGATTCGGCAGGGGGCGTGAACTATGGCTACACCTTC.

This clone has more than one count but fewer than ten. The chain recombines TRBV5-1 with TRBJ1-4; 10 nucleotides align to TRBD1. The V and J ends lost 4 bases and 6 bases, in that order; junction bases with no gene match: 3. The CDR3 length is 14 residues. Germline CDR1 and CDR2: SGHRS and YFSETQ. CDR3 sequence (DNA): TGCGCCAGCAGCCAGGGACAGGGGTATGAAAAACTGTTTTTT. Protein: CASSQGQGYEKLFF.

The CDR3 protein is CASSKDRGVDTQYF. The CDR3 DNA follows: TGTGCCAGCAGCAAAGACAGGGGGGTAGATACGCAGTATTTT. The rearrangement links TRBV7-2 to TRBJ2-3; 9 bases align to TRBD1. The CDR3 has 14 residues. Losses at the gene ends were 5 bases for V and 5 bases for J; bases not matched to a gene: 5. Germline lookup yields CDR1 SGHTA and CDR2 FQGNSA. Variable domain in full (rest from reference TRBV7-2 and TRBJ2-3): GAGVSQSPSNKVTEKGKDVELRCDPISGHTALYWYRQSLGQGLEFLIYFQGNSAPDKSGLPSDRFSAERTGGSVSTLTIQRTQQEDSAVYLCASSKDRGVDTQYFGPGTRLTVL.

This chain uses TRBV11-2 with TRBJ1-2; TRBD1 matches 10 bases. CDR3 length: 15 amino acids. Germline-derived CDR1 and CDR2 are SGHAT and FQNNGV. Trimming removed 5 bases from V and 3 bases from J; junction bases left unmatched: 6. The CDR3 DNA follows: TGTGCCAGCAGCAACTCCGGGACAGGGGACTATGGCTACACCTTC. It translates to CASSNSGTGDYGYTF.

CDR3 nucleotides: TGTGCCAGCAGTGGGGGGGGCTTCACTGAAGCTTTCTTT. It is translated as CASSGGGFTEAFF. The V call is TRBV2, the J call TRBJ1-1; TRBD1 is a possible D gene (6 bases). The V gene lost 4 bases and the J gene lost 4 bases, with 10 bases spanning the gap. This CDR3 spans 13 amino acids. Germline assignment: CDR1 SNHLY and CDR2 FYNNEI.

CDR3 in amino acids: CASSDLGTAGNTIYF. CDR3 coding DNA: TGTGCCAGCAGTGATCTAGGGACAGCTGGAAACACCATATATTTT. The V call is TRBV25-1, the J call TRBJ1-3; 7 bases are a match to TRBD1. The length of the CDR3 is 15 residues. Looked up from germline, CDR1 is MGHDK and CDR2 is SYGVNS. V dropped 3 bases and J dropped 2; count of bases not matched to a gene: 4.

The J gene is TRBJ2-1, the V gene TRBV18, with 7 bases identical to TRBD1. The CDR3 has 14 amino acids. V shed 1 base, J shed 6 bases, and the junction held 3 bases outside the gene matches. Germline values: CDR1 KGHSH, CDR2 LQKENI. CDR3 in amino acids: CASSPRQGINEQFF. CDR3 bases: TGTGCCAGCTCACCACGACAGGGAATCAATGAGCAGTTCTTC.

The chain is built from TRBV10-1 and TRBJ2-7, with D unclear. Trimming stripped 10 bases from V and 6 bases from J, with 19 bases between. Germline V gene data show CDR1 as WNHNN and CDR2 as SYGVQD (reference sequence). The CDR3 is 13 amino acids. In DNA form, the CDR3 reads TGCGCCACCCCATCCGGGTCTTCTAGCGAGCAGTACGTC. Translating gives CATPSGSSSEQYV.

The CDR3 spells CASRRDRQTYEQYF. The CDR3 coding sequence is TGTGCCAGCAGACGGGACAGACAGACCTACGAGCAGTACTTC. The chain is built from TRBV6-5 and TRBJ2-7; 7 nucleotides line up with TRBD1. Unmatched junction bases numbered 7, after V lost 6 bases and J lost 2 bases. The CDR3 covers 14 residues. The V gene's germline CDR1 is MNHEY and CDR2 SVGAGI.

This clone has only one observation. The chain couples TRBV28 to TRBJ1-1; possible D gene TRBD1, 6 bases. V was cut by 3 bases and J by 1 base, with 15 bases left in between. From germline, CDR1 is MDHEN and CDR2 SYDVKM. The CDR3 has 16 amino acids. The CDR3 DNA reads TGTGCCAGCAGTTTTTCAGGACACAGGGCGAACACTGAAGCTTTCTTT. Amino acids: CASSFSGHRANTEAFF.

This sequence joins TRBV11-1 and TRBJ1-1; 7 bases map to TRBD1. CDR3 length equals 13 residues. Germline V gives CDR1 SGHAT, CDR2 FQDESV (reference sequence). V gave up 5 bases and J gave up 4 bases; unmatched junction bases: 4. CDR3 nucleotide sequence: TGTGCCAGCAGCAGGGACAGCCTCACTGAAGCTTTCTTT. It encodes CASSRDSLTEAFF.

This clone was seen a handful of times. J is TRBJ1-2 and V is TRBV6-5; 7 positions agree with TRBD1. This CDR3 has 13 amino acids. The J segment lost 4 bases and the V segment lost 5 bases, leaving 4 bases of the junction unmatched. Germline-derived CDR1 and CDR2 are MNHEY and SVGAGI. This CDR3 reads CASSEGGSYGYTF. In DNA form, the CDR3 reads TGTGCCAGCAGTGAAGGGGGCTCCTATGGCTACACCTTC.

This clone appeared once. The gene calls are TRBV18 and TRBJ1-5; 7 nucleotides line up with TRBD1. Germline loops: CDR1 KGHSH, CDR2 LQKENI. With 2 bases clipped from V and 2 bases from J, the junction kept 3 bases outside the gene matches. This CDR3 contains 15 residues. The DNA of the CDR3 is TGTGCCAGCTCACCAAACAGGGGAGGCAATCAGCCCCAGCATTTT. The encoded protein is CASSPNRGGNQPQHF.

V gene TRBV9 combines with J gene TRBJ2-3, with 9 bases aligning to TRBD1. Germline CDR1 and CDR2: SGDLS and YYNGEE. The CDR3 loop spans 16 amino acids. V was clipped by 0 bases and J by 5 bases; unmatched bases: 7. The CDR3 protein is CASSVEGWGQGDTQYF. The CDR3 bases are TGTGCCAGCAGCGTAGAAGGTTGGGGACAGGGAGATACGCAGTATTTT.

The chain is built from TRBV5-1 and TRBJ2-3, with D tentatively TRBD1 (6 bases). The germline CDR1 and CDR2 sequences are SGHRS and YFSETQ. The CDR3 length is 14 residues. V was pared by 4 bases and J by 1 base, with 10 bases between. CDR3 coding DNA: TGCGCCAGCAGCCGGTGGACAGGCACAGATACGCAGTATTTT. Protein product: CASSRWTGTDTQYF.

The J gene is TRBJ1-2, the V gene TRBV28; 8 bases map to TRBD1. After removal of 5 bases from V and 3 bases from J, the junction contained 11 bases not matched to a gene. Per the germline V gene, CDR1 is MDHEN and CDR2 is SYDVKM. This CDR3 region has 16 residues. The CDR3: CASSTPGQGLDYGYTF. The CDR3 DNA follows: TGTGCCAGCAGTACCCCTGGACAGGGATTGGACTATGGCTACACCTTC.

The rearrangement joins TRBV4-3 to TRBJ1-5, with 7 bases lining up with TRBD1. Germline V gives CDR1 LGHNA, CDR2 YSLEER. This CDR3 is 13 amino acids long. The V segment lost 2 bases and the J segment 15 bases; nucleotides outside the gene matches: 10. The CDR3 DNA sequence: TGCGCCAGCAGCCAAATCGGGACAGCTTTAATGCATTTT. Translated: CASSQIGTALMHF.

Here the CDR3 reads CASRRRTGNTEAFF. In DNA form, the CDR3 reads TGTGCCAGCCGACGCAGGACAGGGAACACTGAAGCTTTCTTT. The rearrangement links TRBV7-2 to TRBJ1-1, with 7 bases identical to TRBD1. After removal of 8 bases from V and 1 base from J, the junction contained 7 bases not matched to a gene. From germline, CDR1 is SGHTA and CDR2 FQGNSA. The CDR3 runs to 14 residues.

The chain carries TRBV18 and TRBJ2-5, with 8 bases matching TRBD1. The CDR3 covers 15 residues. Germline CDR1 reads KGHSH; CDR2 reads LQKENI. J gave up 3 bases and V 3 bases, and 6 bases lay outside the gene matches. CDR3 region: CASSPGGQVKETQYF. The DNA of the CDR3 is TGTGCCAGCTCACCCGGGGGACAGGTAAAAGAGACCCAGTACTTC.

The V gene is TRBV5-1, the J gene TRBJ2-6; 9 bases agree with TRBD1. With V trimmed by 4 bases and J by 6 bases, 5 bases remained unmatched. The CDR3 length is 15 residues. Looked up from germline, CDR1 is SGHRS and CDR2 is YFSETQ. The CDR3 DNA follows: TGCGCCAGCAGCCTCGGACAGGGGTCGGCCAACGTCCTGACTTTC. Encoded protein: CASSLGQGSANVLTF. Using reference TRBV5-1 and TRBJ2-6 for the parts outside the CDR3, the full variable domain is KAGVTQTPRYLIKTRGQQVTLSCSPISGHRSVSWYQQTPGQGLQFLFEYFSETQRNKGNFPGRFSGRQFSNSRSEMNVSTLELGDSALYLCASSLGQGSANVLTFGAGSRLTVL.

Only one count was recorded for this clone. The rearrangement joins TRBV5-1 to TRBJ2-7; perhaps TRBD1 as D (5 bases). The germline gives CDR1 SGHRS, CDR2 YFSETQ. The CDR3 contains 13 residues. Trimming left V 4 bases short and J 3 bases short, with 11 bases between. Here the CDR3 reads CASSLGQLYEQYF. DNA for the CDR3: TGCGCCAGCAGCCTTGGACAACTCTACGAGCAGTACTTC.

CDR3 amino acids: CATSTDRGNQPQHF. The DNA for the CDR3 is TGTGCCACCTCCACGGACAGGGGGAATCAGCCCCAGCATTTT. V gene TRBV19 combines with J gene TRBJ1-5; TRBD1 aligns across 10 bases. Trimming took 10 bases from V and 4 from J; bases not matched to a gene: 7. The germline V gene has CDR1 LNHDA and CDR2 SQIVND (reference sequence). The CDR3 has 14 residues.

The chain employs TRBV11-2 and TRBJ1-6, with 10 bases matching TRBD1. CDR1 SGHAT and CDR2 FQNNGV come from the germline V gene. This CDR3 has 16 amino acids. Trimming at V came to 4 bases and at J to 10 bases, leaving 10 bases not matched to a gene. CDR3 in amino acids: CASSSRQGAVLSPLHF. The CDR3 nucleotides are TGTGCCAGCAGCTCCAGACAGGGGGCGGTTTTGTCACCCCTCCACTTT.

Points on this clone: At one end, the junction sequence differs from germline, possibly due to a read error. This chain uses TRBV19 with TRBJ2-2; a possible D gene is TRBD1 (6 bases). Germline assignment: CDR1 LNHDA and CDR2 SQIVND (reference sequence). CDR3 length: 15 residues. The CDR3 region is CASGITGHPTGELFF. DNA for the CDR3: TGTGCCAGTGGTATCACGGGACACCCGACCGGGGAGCTGTTTTTT.

This clone was detected a few times. V and J are TRBV7-8 and TRBJ2-6; D gene uncertain. The CDR3 runs to 18 residues. The V and J ends lost 1 base and 0 bases respectively, with 13 bases between them. CDR1 is SGHVS, CDR2 FQNEAQ, per germline. DNA of the CDR3: TGTGCCAGCAGCTTAGAACTGGGCAGACGCTCTGGGGCCAACGTCCTGACTTTC. Translated: CASSLELGRRSGANVLTF.

This rearrangement joins TRBV4-1 to TRBJ2-1, with 11 bases aligning to TRBD2. Germline trimming cut 4 bases from V and 7 bases from J; bases unmatched to any gene: 6. CDR1 and CDR2 (germline): MGHRA, YSYEKL. The CDR3 consists of 15 residues. As DNA, the CDR3 is TGCGCCAGCAGCCGACCGGGACTAGCGGTGAATGAGCAGTTCTTC. This translates into CASSRPGLAVNEQFF.

This clone was counted only a few times. The rearrangement uses TRBV5-1 and TRBJ2-2; 7 bases fit TRBD1. This CDR3 spans 16 amino acids. Germline assignment: CDR1 SGHRS and CDR2 YFSETQ. With V trimmed by 2 bases and J by 5 bases, 9 bases remained unmatched. The CDR3 loop reads CASSFSGTVHTGELFF. DNA for the CDR3: TGCGCCAGCAGCTTCTCCGGGACAGTCCATACCGGGGAGCTGTTTTTT.

The chain joins TRBV6-5 to TRBJ2-7; 7 positions agree with TRBD1. Germline CDR1 reads MNHEY; CDR2 reads SVGAGI. With V trimmed by 2 bases and J by 2 bases, 3 bases remained unmatched. CDR3 length: 14 residues. The CDR3 region is CASSYAQGAYEQYV. The CDR3 bases are TGTGCCAGCAGTTACGCGCAGGGGGCCTACGAGCAGTACGTC.

The chain carries TRBV5-1 and TRBJ2-3, with D perhaps matching TRBD1 (6 bases). The V end lost 2 bases, the J end lost 0 bases, and 10 bases lay between the germline ends. Germline assignment: CDR1 SGHRS and CDR2 YFSETQ. This CDR3 is 15 amino acids long. For the CDR3, the DNA is TGCGCCAGCAGCTTAGGGGGTGCCAGCACAGATACGCAGTATTTT. Translated, it gives CASSLGGASTDTQYF.